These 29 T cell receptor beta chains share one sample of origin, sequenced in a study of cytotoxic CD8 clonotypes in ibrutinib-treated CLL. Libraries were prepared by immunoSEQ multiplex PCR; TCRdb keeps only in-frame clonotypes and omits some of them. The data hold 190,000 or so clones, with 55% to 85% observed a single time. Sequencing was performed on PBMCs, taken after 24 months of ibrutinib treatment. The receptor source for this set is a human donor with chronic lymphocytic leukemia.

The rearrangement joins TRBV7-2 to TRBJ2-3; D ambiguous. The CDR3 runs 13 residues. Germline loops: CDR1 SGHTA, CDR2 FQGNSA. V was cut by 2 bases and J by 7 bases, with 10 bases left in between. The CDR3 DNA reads TGTGCCAGCAGCTTATCGTTTGGGAATACGCAGTATTTT. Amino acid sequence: CASSLSFGNTQYF.

Here the CDR3 reads CASSAGTGAVSTDTQYF. CDR3 nucleotide sequence: TGTGCCAGCAGCGCGGGGACAGGGGCGGTAAGCACAGATACGCAGTATTTT. The rearrangement uses TRBV11-2 and TRBJ2-3, with 10 bases fitting TRBD1. The ends lost 5 bases at V and 0 bases at J; junction bases unmatched: 8. Germline V gene lookup returns CDR1 SGHAT and CDR2 FQNNGV. The CDR3 runs 17 residues.

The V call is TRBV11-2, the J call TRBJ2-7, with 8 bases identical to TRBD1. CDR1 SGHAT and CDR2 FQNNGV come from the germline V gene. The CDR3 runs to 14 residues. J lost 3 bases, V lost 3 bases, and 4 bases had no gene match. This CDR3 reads CASSFPGQGYEQYF. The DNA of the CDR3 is TGTGCCAGCAGCTTTCCCGGACAGGGCTACGAGCAGTACTTC.

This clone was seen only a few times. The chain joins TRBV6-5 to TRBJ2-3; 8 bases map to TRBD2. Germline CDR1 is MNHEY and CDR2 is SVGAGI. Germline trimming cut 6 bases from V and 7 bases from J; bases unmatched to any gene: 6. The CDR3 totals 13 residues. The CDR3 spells CASRNGRAYTQYF. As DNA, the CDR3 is TGTGCCAGCAGAAACGGGAGGGCGTATACGCAGTATTTT.

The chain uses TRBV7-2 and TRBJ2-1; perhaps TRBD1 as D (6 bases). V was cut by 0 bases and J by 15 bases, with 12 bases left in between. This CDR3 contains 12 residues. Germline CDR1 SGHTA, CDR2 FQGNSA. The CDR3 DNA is TGTGCCAGCAGCTTAGCTCCGGGACACTTGTTCTTC. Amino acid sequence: CASSLAPGHLFF.

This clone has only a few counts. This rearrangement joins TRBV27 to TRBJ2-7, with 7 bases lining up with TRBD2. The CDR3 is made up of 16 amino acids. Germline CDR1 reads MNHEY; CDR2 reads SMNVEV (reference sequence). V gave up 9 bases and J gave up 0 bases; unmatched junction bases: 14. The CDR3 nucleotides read TGTGCCAGTCTTCCCATAGCGGGTAGGAGCTCCTACGAGCAGTACTTC. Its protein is CASLPIAGRSSYEQYF.

CDR3 nucleotide sequence: TGTGCCAGCAGTTCCTACTCTGGACAGGGAAAAGATACGCAGTATTTT. It encodes CASSSYSGQGKDTQYF. The rearrangement joins TRBV27 to TRBJ2-3; 8 bases line up with TRBD1. Per the germline V gene, CDR1 is MNHEY and CDR2 is SMNVEV (reference sequence). V shed 4 bases and J 5 bases; nucleotides not matched to a gene: 11. The CDR3 loop spans 16 amino acids.

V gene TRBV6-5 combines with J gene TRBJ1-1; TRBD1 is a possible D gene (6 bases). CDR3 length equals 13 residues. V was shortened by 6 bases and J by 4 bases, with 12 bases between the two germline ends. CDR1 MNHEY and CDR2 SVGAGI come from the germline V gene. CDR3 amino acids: CASRDSGGTEAFF. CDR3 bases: TGTGCCAGCAGGGACAGTGGGGGCACTGAAGCTTTCTTT.

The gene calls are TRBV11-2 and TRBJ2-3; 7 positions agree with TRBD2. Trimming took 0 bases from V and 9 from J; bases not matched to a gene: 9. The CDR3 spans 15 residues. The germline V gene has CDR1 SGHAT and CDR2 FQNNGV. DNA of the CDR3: TGTGCCAGCAGCTTAGATCCTAGCGAAGCGGGGACGCAGTATTTT. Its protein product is CASSLDPSEAGTQYF.

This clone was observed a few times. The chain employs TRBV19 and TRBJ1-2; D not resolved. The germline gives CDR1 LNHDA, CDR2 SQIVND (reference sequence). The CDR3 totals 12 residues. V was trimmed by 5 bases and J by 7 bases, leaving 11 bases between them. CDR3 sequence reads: CASSWQSSGYTF. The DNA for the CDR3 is TGTGCCAGTAGTTGGCAGTCGAGTGGCTACACCTTC.

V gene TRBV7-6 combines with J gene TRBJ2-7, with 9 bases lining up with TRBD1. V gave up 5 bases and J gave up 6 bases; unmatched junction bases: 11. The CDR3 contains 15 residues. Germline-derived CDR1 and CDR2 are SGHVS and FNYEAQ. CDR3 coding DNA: TGTGCCAGCAGCCCTTGGGACAGGGTGGGATTCGAGCAGTACTTC. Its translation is CASSPWDRVGFEQYF.

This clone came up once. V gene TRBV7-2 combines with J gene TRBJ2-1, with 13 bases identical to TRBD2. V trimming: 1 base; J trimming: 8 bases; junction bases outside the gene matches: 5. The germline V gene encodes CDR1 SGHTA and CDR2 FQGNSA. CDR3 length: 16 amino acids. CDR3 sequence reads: CASSLVGTSGNDEQFF. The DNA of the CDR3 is TGTGCCAGCAGCTTAGTGGGGACTAGCGGGAACGATGAGCAGTTCTTC.

The CDR3 DNA reads as TGTGCCAGCAGCTTTGCTGCGGGATGGGGGGGCTACGAGCAGTACTTC. Its translation is CASSFAAGWGGYEQYF. V usage is TRBV7-2 and J usage is TRBJ2-7; 7 bases line up with TRBD2. V gave up 3 bases and J gave up 3 bases; unmatched junction bases: 11. Germline assignment: CDR1 SGHTA and CDR2 FQGNSA. The CDR3 extends over 16 amino acids.

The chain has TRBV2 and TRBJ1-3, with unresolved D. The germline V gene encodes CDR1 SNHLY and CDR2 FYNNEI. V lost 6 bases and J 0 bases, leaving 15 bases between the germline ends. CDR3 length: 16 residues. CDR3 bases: TGTGCCAGCAGAGATTCAGTAGGACTCTCTGGAAACACCATATATTTT. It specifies CASRDSVGLSGNTIYF.

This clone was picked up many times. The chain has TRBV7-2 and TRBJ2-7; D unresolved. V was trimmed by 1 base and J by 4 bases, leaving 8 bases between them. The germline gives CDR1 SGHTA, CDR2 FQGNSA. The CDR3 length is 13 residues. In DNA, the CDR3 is TGTGCCAGCAGCTTAGTGCAGTCATACGAGCAGTACTTC. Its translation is CASSLVQSYEQYF.

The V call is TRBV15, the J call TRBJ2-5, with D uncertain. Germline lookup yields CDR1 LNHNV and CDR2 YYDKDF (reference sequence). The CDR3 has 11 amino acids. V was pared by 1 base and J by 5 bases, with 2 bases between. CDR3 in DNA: TGTGCCACCAGCAGAGCTGAGACCCAGTACTTC. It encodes CATSRAETQYF.

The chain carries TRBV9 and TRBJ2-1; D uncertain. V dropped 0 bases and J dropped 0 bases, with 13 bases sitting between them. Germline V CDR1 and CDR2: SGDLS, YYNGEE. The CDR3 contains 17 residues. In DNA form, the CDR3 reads TGTGCCAGCAGCGTAGTTACGGGCGGCAGCTCCTACAATGAGCAGTTCTTC. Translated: CASSVVTGGSSYNEQFF.

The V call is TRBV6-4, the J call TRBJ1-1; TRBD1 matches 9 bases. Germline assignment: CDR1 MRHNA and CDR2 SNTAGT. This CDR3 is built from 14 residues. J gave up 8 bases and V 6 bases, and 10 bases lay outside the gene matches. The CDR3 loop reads CASRIKQGAGEAFF. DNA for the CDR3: TGTGCCAGCAGGATTAAACAGGGGGCGGGCGAAGCTTTCTTT.

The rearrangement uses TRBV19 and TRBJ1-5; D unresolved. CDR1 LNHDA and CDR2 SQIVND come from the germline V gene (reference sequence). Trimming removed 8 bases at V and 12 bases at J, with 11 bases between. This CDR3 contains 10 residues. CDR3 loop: CASQGGSQHF. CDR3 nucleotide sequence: TGTGCCAGTCAAGGCGGGAGCCAGCATTTT.

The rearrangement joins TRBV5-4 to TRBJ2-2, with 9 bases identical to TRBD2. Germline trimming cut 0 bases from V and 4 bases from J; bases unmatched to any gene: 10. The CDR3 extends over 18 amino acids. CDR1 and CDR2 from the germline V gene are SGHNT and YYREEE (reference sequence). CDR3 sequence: CASSLGVAGVRGTGELFF. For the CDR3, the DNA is TGTGCCAGCAGCTTGGGGGTAGCGGGAGTACGAGGCACCGGGGAGCTGTTTTTT.

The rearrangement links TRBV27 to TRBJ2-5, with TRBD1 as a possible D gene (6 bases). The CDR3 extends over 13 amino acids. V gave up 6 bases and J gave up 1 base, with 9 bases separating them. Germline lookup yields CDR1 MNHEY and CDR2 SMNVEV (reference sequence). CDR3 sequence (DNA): TGTGCCAGCAGGATGGACAGCCAAGAGACCCAGTACTTC. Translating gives CASRMDSQETQYF.

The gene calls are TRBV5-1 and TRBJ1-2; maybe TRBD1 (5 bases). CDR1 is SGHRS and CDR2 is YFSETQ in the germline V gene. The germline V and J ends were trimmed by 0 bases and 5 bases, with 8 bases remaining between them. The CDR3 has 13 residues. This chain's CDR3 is CASSLDAGYGYTF. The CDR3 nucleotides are TGCGCCAGCAGCTTGGATGCAGGGTATGGCTACACCTTC.

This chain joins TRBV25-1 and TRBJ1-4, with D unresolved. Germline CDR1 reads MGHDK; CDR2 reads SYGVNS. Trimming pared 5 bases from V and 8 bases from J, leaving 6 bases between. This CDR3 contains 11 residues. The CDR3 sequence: CASSPSEKLFF. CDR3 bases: TGTGCCAGCAGTCCCTCCGAAAAACTGTTTTTT.

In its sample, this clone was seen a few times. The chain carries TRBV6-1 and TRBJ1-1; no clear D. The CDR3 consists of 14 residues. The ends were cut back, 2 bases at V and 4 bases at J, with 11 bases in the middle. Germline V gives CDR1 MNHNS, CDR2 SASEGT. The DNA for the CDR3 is TGTGCCAGCAGTGAAATACTTGCAGGCACTGAAGCTTTCTTT. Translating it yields CASSEILAGTEAFF.

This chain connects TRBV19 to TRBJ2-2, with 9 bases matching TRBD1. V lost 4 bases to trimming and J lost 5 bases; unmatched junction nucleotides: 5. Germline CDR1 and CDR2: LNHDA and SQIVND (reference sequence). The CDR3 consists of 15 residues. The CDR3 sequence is CASSTGQGWTGELFF. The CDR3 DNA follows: TGTGCCAGTAGTACAGGACAGGGGTGGACCGGGGAGCTGTTTTTT.

Here the CDR3 DNA reads TGTGCCGTGAGAAAGGGGGCCCAATCTAACTATGGCTACACCTTC. This codes for CAVRKGAQSNYGYTF. The chain recombines TRBV10-3 with TRBJ1-2; 7 bases align to TRBD1. Germline V gene sequence: CDR1 ENHRY, CDR2 SYGVKD. V trimming: 11 bases; J trimming: 0 bases; junction bases outside the gene matches: 12. The CDR3 runs 15 residues.

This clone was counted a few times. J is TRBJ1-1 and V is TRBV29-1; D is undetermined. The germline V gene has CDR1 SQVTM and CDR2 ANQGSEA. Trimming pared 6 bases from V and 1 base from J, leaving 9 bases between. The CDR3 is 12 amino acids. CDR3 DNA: TGCAGCGTGTGGCTTTCGAACACTGAAGCTTTCTTT. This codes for CSVWLSNTEAFF.

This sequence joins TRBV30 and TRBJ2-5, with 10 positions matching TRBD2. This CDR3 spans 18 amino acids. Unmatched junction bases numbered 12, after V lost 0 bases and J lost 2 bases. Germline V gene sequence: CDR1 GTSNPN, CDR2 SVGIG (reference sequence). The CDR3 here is CAWSVRWLAGDLQETQYF. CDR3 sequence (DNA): TGTGCCTGGAGTGTACGTTGGCTAGCGGGAGACCTGCAAGAGACCCAGTACTTC.

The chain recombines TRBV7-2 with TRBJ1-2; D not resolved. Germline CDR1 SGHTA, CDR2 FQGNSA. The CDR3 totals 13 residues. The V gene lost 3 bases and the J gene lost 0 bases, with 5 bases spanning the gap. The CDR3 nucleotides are TGTGCCAGCAGCTTGGGAACTAACTATGGCTACACCTTC. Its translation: CASSLGTNYGYTF.